This T cell receptor (beta chain) stems from a study of spatial heterogeneity in lung cancer. Whole-study context: Fewer alpha-chain than beta-chain sequences were consistently detected.

Germline V lookup: CDR1 KGHSH, CDR2 LQKENI. CDR3 size: 14 residues. The germline V and J ends were trimmed by 5 bases and 0 bases, with 11 bases remaining between them. The time point here: blood at routine non-recurrence follow-up after resection. TCRdb processed the 5' RACE reads anew with MiXCR; each CDR3 protein has one entry. The data hold 15,000 to 20,000 distinct CDR3 sequences, with about a tenth observed a single time. This clonotype was counted a few times. The chain carries TRBV18 and TRBJ2-7; D gene uncertain. The sequence was collected from a female donor with early-stage non-small cell lung cancer. This sample comprised PBMCs, obtained at follow-up. CDR3 DNA sequence: TGTGCCAGCTCAAATCCCCGGTACTCCTACGAGCAGTACTTC. Translated, it gives CASSNPRYSYEQYF.